The T cell receptor beta chain under discussion was sequenced for a study of shared clonotypes between healthy human individuals. Authors' processing steps: Junction-only sequences without quality scores came from ImmunoSEQ, so filtering differed. The method was immunoSEQ multiplex PCR; TCRdb's version includes in-frame clones alone and lacks a portion of them. V and J calls and clone size are as listed in that table; D and trimming were resolved from the DNA. Among roughly 380,000 clones listed, roughly 96% were seen once. Trimming left V 3 bases short and J 4 bases short, with 19 bases between. The CDR3 has 17 residues. Germline CDR1 MNHEY, CDR2 SMNVEV (reference sequence).

Sequenced: memory CD8+ T cells sorted from blood. Described subset: CD45RO+ cells pooled with CCR7-negative TemRA cells. The genes are TRBV27 and TRBJ1-3, with D possibly being TRBD1 (6 bases). This receptor was obtained from a man aged 25-45 years in good health. CDR3 coding DNA: TGTGCCAGCAGTTTTAGACGGACCAGGGGCTCCGGAAACACCATATATTTT. Protein sequence: CASSFRRTRGSGNTIYF.